A single sample gave rise to the 8 T cell receptor beta chains below, sequenced in a study of human T cells and chemical hapten exposure. MiXCR, run by TCRdb on the RACE reads, gives a single entry per CDR3 protein. The sample yields about 85,000 distinct CDR3 sequences, around 7.9% seen once. The sample's time point: pre-sensitization, week 0. Treatment described: therapeutic diphenylcyclopropenone sensitization with weekly scalp DPC. The specimen was whole blood, collected in connection with sensitization to the hapten diphenylcyclopropenone (DPC). The receptors were gathered from a man between 40 and 49 years old with alopecia areata. Some clones in this sample may be carry-over from other donors' samples.

This clonotype has a handful of counts. The chain is built from TRBV18 and TRBJ2-1; D uncertain. The V and J ends lost 3 bases and 8 bases respectively, with 11 bases between them. CDR1 and CDR2 (germline): KGHSH, LQKENI. This CDR3 is built from 13 residues. DNA for the CDR3: TGTGCCAGCTCACCCCCCCCTGGGGATGAGCAGTTCTTC. Its translation is CASSPPPGDEQFF.

Here the CDR3 reads CASSLRTGGTQPQHF. In nucleotides, the CDR3 is TGTGCCAGCAGCTTGCGGACAGGGGGGACTCAGCCCCAGCATTTT. The gene calls are TRBV5-6 and TRBJ1-5; TRBD1 aligns across 10 bases. Germline V CDR1 and CDR2: SGHDT, YYEEEE. V lost 1 base to trimming and J lost 6 bases; unmatched junction nucleotides: 4. This CDR3 contains 15 residues. The whole variable domain, filled in from reference TRBV5-6 and TRBJ1-5, reads DAGVTQSPTHLIKTRGQQVTLRCSPKSGHDTVSWYQQALGQGPQFIFQYYEEEERQRGNFPDRFSGHQFPNYSSELNVNALLLGDSALYLCASSLRTGGTQPQHFGDGTRLSIL.

J is TRBJ2-5 and V is TRBV5-8; the D gene is possibly TRBD2 (6 bases). The CDR3 runs 15 residues. The ends were cut back, 1 base at V and 2 bases at J, with 12 bases in the middle. Germline loops: CDR1 SGHTS, CDR2 YDEGEE. The CDR3: CASSLLSAGQETQYF. CDR3 nucleotides: TGTGCCAGCAGCTTGCTGTCGGCGGGACAAGAGACCCAGTACTTC.

This clonotype was picked up a small number of times. The rearrangement links TRBV5-1 to TRBJ1-2; 7 nucleotides line up with TRBD1. Germline values: CDR1 SGHRS, CDR2 YFSETQ. The length of the CDR3 is 14 residues. The ends lost 2 bases at V and 7 bases at J; junction bases unmatched: 8. The CDR3 nucleotides read TGCGCCAGCAGCTTAGACAGGGTTTCGGGTGGCTACACCTTC. It encodes CASSLDRVSGGYTF. Full variable domain (remainder filled in from reference TRBV5-1 and TRBJ1-2): KAGVTQTPRYLIKTRGQQVTLSCSPISGHRSVSWYQQTPGQGLQFLFEYFSETQRNKGNFPGRFSGRQFSNSRSEMNVSTLELGDSALYLCASSLDRVSGGYTFGSGTRLTVV.

The chain recombines TRBV27 with TRBJ2-3, with 12 bases that match TRBD2. Trimming cost V 6 bases and J 5 bases; bases outside gene matches: 9. Germline V gives CDR1 MNHEY, CDR2 SMNVEV (reference sequence). The CDR3 runs 16 residues. Here the CDR3 DNA reads TGTGCCAGCAGCTCGCGACTAGCGGGAGAGCAAGATACGCAGTATTTT. Its translation is CASSSRLAGEQDTQYF.

In its sample, this clonotype was seen many times. The V and J genes are TRBV20-1 and TRBJ1-5; D not certain. Germline V CDR1 and CDR2: DFQATT, SNEGSKA (reference sequence). Trimming stripped 7 bases from V and 2 bases from J, with 3 bases between. The CDR3 length is 10 residues. In nucleotides, the CDR3 is TGCAGTGTTGGCAATCAGCCCCAGCATTTT. It encodes CSVGNQPQHF.

The sample holds a few counts of this clonotype. The chain combines TRBV18 with TRBJ2-7, with D possibly TRBD1 on 6 matching bases. Trimming pared 6 bases from V and 5 bases from J, leaving 11 bases between. This CDR3 is 12 amino acids long. Germline CDR1 KGHSH, CDR2 LQKENI. The CDR3 spells CASSRNRDEQYF. CDR3 bases: TGTGCCAGCTCCCGAAACAGGGACGAGCAGTACTTC.

This clonotype was found many times. The chain is built from TRBV29-1 and TRBJ2-3; D tentatively fits TRBD1 or TRBD2 (5 bases each). V dropped 3 bases and J dropped 1 base, with 11 bases sitting between them. Germline-derived CDR1 and CDR2 are SQVTM and ANQGSEA. The CDR3 is 14 residues long. CDR3 nucleotide sequence: TGCAGCGTTGATCAGGGACCCCGCACAGATACGCAGTATTTT. This encodes CSVDQGPRTDTQYF.